Listed below are T cell receptor beta chains from one sample, sequenced in a study of T cells in Graves' hyperthyroidism and ophthalmopathy. TCRdb analysed the multiplex PCR reads with MiXCR anew, one entry per CDR3 protein. Of a few hundred thousand distinct CDR3 sequences in the sample, about half were seen once. Input material: peripheral blood or thyroid tissue (not recorded which). The source is a woman under 30 with Graves' hyperthyroidism. Each CDR3 is given with its conserved first and last residue. A D gene is named only where the DNA matches it firmly. Clone size is shown for a subset of rows, as once, few, many or a class of expanded clone.

NA,16,TRBV4-1,NA,TRBJ1-1,CASSQVAGQGNTEAFF,TGCGCCAGCAGCCAAGTAGCTGGTCAGGGGAACACTGAAGCTTTCTTT
NA,18,TRBV7-6,TRBD1,TRBJ2-3,CASSLWQGAHLSTDTQYF,TGTGCCAGCAGCTTATGGCAGGGGGCTCACCTTAGCACAGATACGCAGTATTTT
few,15,TRBV7-2,TRBD1,TRBJ2-5,CASSRSRQGVETQYF,TGTGCCAGCAGCAGATCCAGACAGGGTGTGGAGACCCAGTACTTC
few,14,TRBV19,NA,TRBJ2-7,CASSSLGLVGEQYF,TGTGCCAGTAGTTCCCTGGGGCTAGTCGGCGAGCAGTACTTC
many,15,TRBV12-3/TRBV12-4,TRBD2,TRBJ2-7,CASSPGGPNYYEQYF,TGTGCCAGCAGTCCGGGGGGTCCCAACTACTACGAGCAGTACTTC
NA,13,TRBV29-1,TRBD1,TRBJ2-3,CSVVQQGKDTQYF,TGCAGCGTTGTGCAACAGGGGAAAGATACGCAGTATTTT
NA,15,TRBV7-9,TRBD1,TRBJ1-1,CASSQVRTGGTEAFF,TGTGCCAGCAGCCAAGTTCGGACAGGGGGCACTGAAGCTTTCTTT
few,11,TRBV10-3,NA,TRBJ1-4,CAISENEKLFF,TGTGCCATCAGTGAGAATGAAAAACTGTTTTTT
many,12,TRBV2,NA,TRBJ1-5,CASSREDQPQHF,TGTGCCAGCAGTCGGGAAGATCAGCCCCAGCATTTT
NA,14,TRBV20-1,NA,TRBJ2-7,CSARSTVFSYEQYF,TGCAGTGCTAGAAGCACAGTGTTCTCCTACGAGCAGTACTTC
NA,16,TRBV24-1,NA,TRBJ1-5,CATSRPLRAAGQPQHF,TGTGCCACCAGTAGACCCCTCAGGGCCGCGGGTCAGCCCCAGCATTTT
NA,21,TRBV24-1,TRBD2,TRBJ2-3,CATSDSQGTSGRASIADTQYF,TGTGCCACCAGTGATTCCCAGGGGACTAGCGGGAGGGCTAGTATCGCAGATACGCAGTATTTT
NA,12,TRBV29-1,TRBD1,TRBJ1-1,CSTRQGDTEAFF,TGCAGCACCAGACAGGGTGACACTGAAGCTTTCTTT
NA,12,TRBV10-3,NA,TRBJ1-4,CASRGANEKLFF,TGTGCCTCTCGGGGGGCTAATGAAAAACTGTTTTTT
few,14,TRBV7-9,TRBD1,TRBJ1-2,CASSIRDRGFGYTF,TGTGCCAGCAGCATCCGGGACAGGGGTTTTGGCTACACCTTC
NA,12,TRBV7-9,NA,TRBJ2-7,CAAREPGNEQYF,TGTGCTGCAAGGGAGCCAGGGAACGAGCAGTACTTC
NA,16,TRBV24-1,NA,TRBJ1-1,CATSANPDGPNTEAFF,TGTGCCACCAGTGCCAACCCCGACGGACCGAACACTGAAGCTTTCTTT
once,14,TRBV2,NA,TRBJ2-7,CASSLSESGYEQYF,TGTGCCAGCAGTCTGAGCGAGTCCGGGTACGAGCAGTACTTC
many,13,TRBV9,NA,TRBJ1-4,CASSPTPGIKLFF,TGTGCCAGCAGCCCAACTCCGGGGATAAAACTGTTTTTT
NA,13,TRBV2,NA,TRBJ1-6,CASSGQAASPLHF,TGTGCCAGCAGTGGACAGGCGGCTTCACCCCTCCACTTT
NA,17,TRBV5-1,NA,TRBJ1-1,CASSLARRRDLNTEAFF,TGCGCCAGCAGCTTGGCCCGACGACGGGATCTGAACACTGAAGCTTTCTTT
few,15,TRBV7-2,NA,TRBJ2-7,CASSLTRGSGYEQYF,TGTGCCAGCAGCCTGACTAGGGGGAGTGGCTACGAGCAGTACTTC
NA,14,TRBV25-1,TRBD1,TRBJ1-4,CASRGAGGLEKLFF,TGTGCCAGCAGAGGGGCAGGGGGCTTAGAAAAACTGTTTTTT
many,15,TRBV10-3,TRBD1,TRBJ1-4,CAISNAGTGDEKLFF,TGTGCCATCAGTAACGCCGGGACAGGGGATGAAAAACTGTTTTTT
once,16,TRBV7-2,TRBD2,TRBJ2-2,CASSRTAGVGTGELFF,TGTGCCAGCAGCAGAACAGCGGGAGTGGGCACCGGGGAGCTGTTTTTT
NA,14,TRBV10-3,TRBD2,TRBJ2-7,CAISESGSKYEQYF,TGTGCCATCAGTGAAAGCGGGAGCAAGTACGAGCAGTACTTC
NA,14,TRBV24-1,TRBD1,TRBJ1-5,CATSLSGDSQPQHF,TGTGCCACCAGCTTGTCGGGGGACAGTCAGCCCCAGCATTTT
NA,12,TRBV20-1,TRBD1,TRBJ1-1,CSAGTGGTEAFF,TGCAGTGCAGGGACAGGGGGCACTGAAGCTTTCTTT
NA,13,TRBV19,NA,TRBJ2-7,CASSIVFQDEQYF,TGTGCCAGTAGTATCGTGTTTCAGGACGAGCAGTACTTC
few,16,TRBV24-1,NA,TRBJ1-1,CATSSRRQVMNTEAFF,TGTGCCACCAGTTCAAGGAGGCAGGTCATGAACACTGAAGCTTTCTTT
once,12,TRBV29-1,NA,TRBJ1-2,CSVHRDGNGYTF,TGCAGCGTCCACCGGGACGGAAATGGCTACACCTTC
NA,13,TRBV15,NA,TRBJ2-7,CATSSSTRGQQYF,TGTGCCACCAGCAGTTCGACGAGGGGCCAGCAGTACTTC
NA,16,TRBV20-1,TRBD1,TRBJ1-1,CSARDYRGRVNTEAFF,TGCAGTGCTAGAGATTACAGGGGGCGTGTGAACACTGAAGCTTTCTTT
NA,13,TRBV7-8,NA,TRBJ1-1,CASSPGWDAEAFF,TGTGCCAGCAGCCCCGGGTGGGACGCTGAAGCTTTCTTT
NA,15,TRBV2,NA,TRBJ1-5,CASSELAGGGETQHF,TGTGCCAGCAGTGAACTCGCGGGAGGCGGGGAGACCCAGCATTTT
NA,13,TRBV29-1,NA,TRBJ1-5,CSVGQGSAQPQHF,TGCAGCGTTGGGCAGGGGTCCGCTCAGCCCCAGCATTTT
NA,14,TRBV2,NA,TRBJ1-2,CASSLSQGTRGYTF,TGTGCCAGCAGCTTGTCCCAGGGGACACGGGGCTACACCTTC
NA,15,TRBV6-2/TRBV6-3,TRBD1,TRBJ2-7,CASSPPGQGRTEQYF,TGTGCCAGCAGTCCTCCCGGACAGGGGAGGACCGAGCAGTACTTC
few,13,TRBV6-1,NA,TRBJ2-7,CASRASPPYEQYF,TGTGCCAGCAGAGCTAGTCCCCCCTACGAGCAGTACTTC
NA,13,TRBV10-3,TRBD1,TRBJ1-6,CAIGQGAGSPLHF,TGTGCCATCGGACAGGGAGCGGGTTCACCCCTCCACTTT
NA,15,TRBV12-3/TRBV12-4,NA,TRBJ2-2,CASSPWGGGSGELFF,TGTGCCAGCAGCCCATGGGGAGGGGGGTCCGGGGAGCTGTTTTTT
few,13,TRBV24-1,TRBD2,TRBJ2-7,CATTHTGTSEQYF,TGTGCCACCACTCACACCGGGACTAGCGAGCAGTACTTC
NA,14,TRBV10-3,TRBD1,TRBJ1-1,CASSPDRGISSAFF,TGTGCCAGCAGTCCGGACAGGGGGATAAGTTCAGCTTTCTTT
many,18,TRBV15,NA,TRBJ1-5,CATSTYRATSLGNQPQHF,TGTGCCACCAGCACCTACAGGGCCACCTCTTTGGGCAATCAGCCCCAGCATTTT
NA,15,TRBV7-2,NA,TRBJ1-2,CASSTGLAGVIGYTF,TGTGCCAGCAGCACGGGACTAGCGGGAGTGATTGGCTACACCTTC
many,14,TRBV7-9,NA,TRBJ1-2,CASSLQRGNYGYTF,TGTGCCAGCAGCCTGCAGAGGGGGAACTATGGCTACACCTTC
NA,14,TRBV5-1,NA,TRBJ2-2,CASSPGVGNGELFF,TGCGCCAGCAGCCCCGGGGTCGGGAACGGGGAGCTGTTTTTT
NA,13,TRBV20-1,TRBD1,TRBJ2-7,CSAREDRSYEQYF,TGCAGTGCTAGAGAGGACAGGTCCTACGAGCAGTACTTC
NA,17,TRBV7-6,TRBD2,TRBJ2-7,CASSPSTSGTTPYEQYF,TGTGCCAGCAGCCCCTCCACTTCCGGGACTACCCCCTACGAGCAGTACTTC
many,12,TRBV25-1,NA,TRBJ1-4,CASSEPNEKLFF,TGTGCCAGCAGCGAACCGAATGAAAAACTGTTTTTT